A selection of T cell receptor beta chains follows, all from one sample in a study of cytomegalovirus exposure and HLA in healthy donors. Sequencing was performed with immunoSEQ multiplex PCR; in TCRdb, only in-frame clones are kept and a portion is missing. The data show 89,000 or so clones, under 95% seen once. Sequences were obtained from PBMCs. The receptors derive from a woman aged 30 to 39 in good health and CMV-seropositive. The CDR3 runs from the conserved cysteine through the conserved F or W. D genes are given only for firm matches. Clone size is given for some rows only: seen once, a few or many times, or a class if the clone is expanded.

v_call	d_call	clone_size	j_call	cdr3_aa	cdr3_nt
TRBV29-1	TRBD2	NA	TRBJ2-1	CSVEDGLASSSYNEQFF	TGCAGCGTTGAAGACGGACTAGCCTCGAGCTCCTACAATGAGCAGTTCTTC
TRBV18	NA	NA	TRBJ1-1	CASSPPGHPDTEAFF	TGTGCCAGCTCACCACCGGGACACCCCGACACTGAAGCTTTCTTT
TRBV5-7	NA	NA	TRBJ2-1	CASRADPSGVEQFF	TGTGCCAGCAGAGCGGACCCCAGTGGGGTTGAGCAGTTCTTC
TRBV18	NA	NA	TRBJ2-5	CASSAQGRETQYF	TGTGCCAGCTCAGCACAGGGGAGGGAGACCCAGTACTTC
TRBV27	TRBD2	few	TRBJ2-3	CASSLLAGGPDTQYF	TGTGCCAGCAGTTTATTAGCGGGAGGCCCAGATACGCAGTATTTT
TRBV5-6	NA	NA	TRBJ2-7	CASSLEQNSFYEQYF	TGTGCCAGCAGCTTGGAACAGAACAGTTTCTACGAGCAGTACTTC
TRBV7-3	NA	once	TRBJ2-1	CASSFSDFSEQFF	TGTGCCAGCAGCTTTTCAGACTTCTCTGAGCAGTTCTTC
TRBV5-1	TRBD1	NA	TRBJ1-5	CASSLGSGGVNQPQHF	TGCGCCAGCAGCTTGGGCTCAGGGGGAGTTAATCAGCCCCAGCATTTT
TRBV6-6	NA	NA	TRBJ2-1	CASSKLQGFNEQFF	TGTGCCAGCAGCAAATTACAGGGATTCAATGAGCAGTTCTTC
TRBV11-2	NA	NA	TRBJ2-7	CASSKAGQRNEQYF	TGTGCCAGCAGTAAAGCCGGACAAAGGAACGAGCAGTACTTC
TRBV28	NA	NA	TRBJ1-1	CASSLTDSKTEAFF	TGTGCCAGCAGTTTAACGGACTCAAAAACTGAAGCTTTCTTT